Presented here are 15 T cell receptor beta chains from one specimen sequenced in a study of T cells in Graves' hyperthyroidism and ophthalmopathy. Regions amplified from RNA transcripts were the TCR beta CDR3 regions. HTBI primers were used for first-round RT-PCR of the TCR CDR3. TCRdb reprocessed the multiplex PCR reads with MiXCR, giving one entry per CDR3 protein. The sample holds around 290,000 distinct CDR3 sequences, 15% to 20% seen once. The sample consisted of blood. The source is an older woman with Graves' ophthalmopathy.

This clonotype came up a few times. The genes are TRBV5-1 and TRBJ2-2; TRBD1 matches at 9 bases. This CDR3 contains 15 residues. Germline V CDR1 and CDR2: SGHRS, YFSETQ. V shed 3 bases and J 4 bases; nucleotides not matched to a gene: 4. CDR3 bases: TGCGCCAGCAGCTCACAGGGGGCGGGCACCGGGGAGCTGTTTTTT. It encodes CASSSQGAGTGELFF. Looking up the rest from reference TRBV5-1 and TRBJ2-2 gives the full variable domain: KAGVTQTPRYLIKTRGQQVTLSCSPISGHRSVSWYQQTPGQGLQFLFEYFSETQRNKGNFPGRFSGRQFSNSRSEMNVSTLELGDSALYLCASSSQGAGTGELFFGEGSRLTVL.

This clonotype has a count of ten or more. The rearrangement uses TRBV11-2 and TRBJ2-7, with D unresolved. The CDR3 extends over 14 amino acids. Germline assignment: CDR1 SGHAT and CDR2 FQNNGV. The V end lost 3 bases, the J end lost 1 base, and 10 bases lay between the germline ends. The CDR3 loop reads CASSLGFTSYEQYF. The CDR3 DNA is TGTGCCAGCAGCTTGGGCTTTACTTCCTACGAGCAGTACTTC.

This clonotype was seen ten or more times. The chain combines TRBV28 with TRBJ1-5; D gene ambiguous. This CDR3 region has 15 residues. V was trimmed by 6 bases and J by 7 bases, leaving 19 bases between them. Germline lookup yields CDR1 MDHEN and CDR2 SYDVKM. The CDR3 nucleotides are TGTGCCAGCAGCCTCTTCGGTCGTGCTAGACAGCCCCAGCATTTT. This gives the protein CASSLFGRARQPQHF.

DNA for the CDR3: TGTGCCAGCAGCCAAGTTTCCCGGACAGGGGGAGGGAACACTGAAGCTTTCTTT. Its protein product is CASSQVSRTGGGNTEAFF. The rearrangement links TRBV4-2 to TRBJ1-1; 10 nucleotides align to TRBD1. This CDR3 is 18 amino acids long. From germline, CDR1 is LGHNA and CDR2 YNFKEQ. J gave up 1 base and V 1 base, and 9 bases lay outside the gene matches.

V gene TRBV28 combines with J gene TRBJ1-6; 7 bases match TRBD1. This CDR3 comprises 15 residues. The germline gives CDR1 MDHEN, CDR2 SYDVKM. Trimming removed 2 bases from V and 10 bases from J; junction bases left unmatched: 8. The CDR3 reads CASSLVEGARSPLHF. For the CDR3, the DNA is TGTGCCAGCAGTTTAGTGGAGGGGGCCCGGTCACCCCTCCACTTT.

This clonotype was observed at least ten times. This rearrangement joins TRBV7-2 to TRBJ2-3; D tentatively fits TRBD1 or TRBD2 (5 bases each). This CDR3 region has 15 residues. V was cut by 0 bases and J by 1 base, with 8 bases left in between. In germline, CDR1 is SGHTA, CDR2 FQGNSA. CDR3 amino acids: CASSLAGAGTDTQYF. As DNA, the CDR3 is TGTGCCAGCAGCTTAGCCGGGGCGGGCACAGATACGCAGTATTTT. Looking up the rest from reference TRBV7-2 and TRBJ2-3 gives the full variable domain: GAGVSQSPSNKVTEKGKDVELRCDPISGHTALYWYRQSLGQGLEFLIYFQGNSAPDKSGLPSDRFSAERTGGSVSTLTIQRTQQEDSAVYLCASSLAGAGTDTQYFGPGTRLTVL.

This clonotype came up many times. The rearrangement joins TRBV6-2 or TRBV6-3 to TRBJ2-1; 11 bases align to TRBD2. The CDR3 covers 15 residues. V shed 5 bases, J shed 8 bases, and the junction held 8 bases outside the gene matches. The germline CDR1 and CDR2 sequences are MNHEY and SVGEGT. The CDR3 sequence: CASSRLAGGGDEQFF. CDR3 sequence (DNA): TGTGCCAGCAGTCGATTAGCGGGAGGGGGGGATGAGCAGTTCTTC.

As regards this clonotype: Since a much larger clone is just one base distant, this may be a read error. The DNA of the CDR3 is TGCACCAGCAGCCCCGCCGGCAAAGACTATGGCTACACCTTC. Protein sequence: CTSSPAGKDYGYTF. The chain combines TRBV4-3 with TRBJ1-2; no reliable D call. Looked up from germline, CDR1 is LGHNA and CDR2 is YSLEER. The CDR3 runs to 14 residues.

This clonotype was counted ten times or more. The chain joins TRBV12-3 or TRBV12-4 to TRBJ2-3, with TRBD1 identical over 7 bases. Germline trimming cut 6 bases from V and 3 bases from J; bases unmatched to any gene: 9. The length of the CDR3 is 15 residues. The CDR3 loop reads CASRSYRGSTDTQYF. CDR3 coding DNA: TGTGCCAGCAGATCTTACAGGGGTTCAACAGATACGCAGTATTTT.

The sample holds many counts of this clonotype. CDR3 nucleotides: TGTGCCAGCAGCCCCCGGACTAGGACCTACAATGAGCAGTTCTTC. Protein sequence: CASSPRTRTYNEQFF. The chain carries TRBV11-2 and TRBJ2-1; TRBD2 agrees at 7 bases. Unmatched junction bases numbered 6, after V lost 5 bases and J lost 2 bases. The CDR3 extends over 15 amino acids. The V gene's germline CDR1 is SGHAT and CDR2 FQNNGV.

This clonotype was detected ten times or more. The chain has TRBV7-8 and TRBJ1-1; D unresolved. This CDR3 has 15 amino acids. Trimming left V 4 bases short and J 0 bases short, with 12 bases between. Germline loops: CDR1 SGHVS, CDR2 FQNEAQ. The CDR3, as DNA: TGTGCCAGCAGCTCGAGGGTTGGGCTGAACACTGAAGCTTTCTTT. It codes for CASSSRVGLNTEAFF.

The chain carries TRBV5-5 and TRBJ1-2; no firm D call. The CDR3 contains 13 residues. V lost 4 bases, J lost 6 bases, and 13 bases lay in between. From germline, CDR1 is SGHKS and CDR2 YYEKEE (reference sequence). This CDR3 is CASSPLWTDGYTF. The CDR3 DNA sequence: TGTGCCAGCAGCCCCCTGTGGACGGATGGCTACACCTTC. The complete variable domain, with remaining parts taken from reference TRBV5-5 and TRBJ1-2, reads DAGVTQSPTHLIKTRGQQVTLRCSPISGHKSVSWYQQVLGQGPQFIFQYYEKEERGRGNFPDRFSARQFPNYSSELNVNALLLGDSALYLCASSPLWTDGYTFGSGTRLTVV.

This clonotype was detected only a few times. J is TRBJ1-5 and V is TRBV5-4; possibly TRBD1 for D (6 bases). The CDR3 runs 15 residues. V was pared by 2 bases and J by 6 bases, with 15 bases between. Per the germline V gene, CDR1 is SGHNT and CDR2 is YYREEE (reference sequence). This CDR3 reads CASSFGGQVVQPQHF. The DNA of the CDR3 is TGTGCCAGCAGCTTTGGGGGGCAGGTAGTTCAGCCCCAGCATTTT. The whole variable domain, remainder taken from reference TRBV5-4 and TRBJ1-5, is ETGVTQSPTHLIKTRGQQVTLRCSSQSGHNTVSWYQQALGQGPQFIFQYYREEENGRGNFPPRFSGLQFPNYSSELNVNALELDDSALYLCASSFGGQVVQPQHFGDGTRLSIL.

This clonotype has at least ten counts. This chain uses TRBV6-6 with TRBJ2-1; 7 bases line up with TRBD1. The CDR3 is 14 residues long. Germline V CDR1 and CDR2: MNHNY, SVGAGI (reference sequence). The trim removed 2 bases at V and 7 bases at J, leaving 5 bases unmatched. The CDR3 bases are TGTGCCAGCAGTTACCAGGGACAGACGAATGAGCAGTTCTTC. This sequence encodes CASSYQGQTNEQFF.

This clonotype was found many times. This chain connects TRBV29-1 to TRBJ2-3, with 11 bases identical to TRBD2. Trimming removed 3 bases from V and 6 bases from J; junction bases left unmatched: 17. The germline V gene has CDR1 SQVTM and CDR2 ANQGSEA. This CDR3 spans 18 amino acids. The CDR3 DNA reads as TGCAGCGTTGAGTCCGTGGGACGACTAGCGGGAACTGCGGATACGCAGTATTTT. It yields the protein CSVESVGRLAGTADTQYF.